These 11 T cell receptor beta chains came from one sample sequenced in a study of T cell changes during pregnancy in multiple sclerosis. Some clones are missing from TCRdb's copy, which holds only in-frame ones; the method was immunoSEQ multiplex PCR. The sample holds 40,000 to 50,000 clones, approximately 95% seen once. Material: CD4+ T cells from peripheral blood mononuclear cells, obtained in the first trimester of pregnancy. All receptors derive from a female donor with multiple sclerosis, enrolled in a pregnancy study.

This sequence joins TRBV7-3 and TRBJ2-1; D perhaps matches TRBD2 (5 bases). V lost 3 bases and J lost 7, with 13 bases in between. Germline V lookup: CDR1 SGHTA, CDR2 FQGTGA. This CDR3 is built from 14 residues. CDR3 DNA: TGTGCCAGCAGCTTCGGGATCCCCTCTAATGAGCAGTTCTTC. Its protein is CASSFGIPSNEQFF.

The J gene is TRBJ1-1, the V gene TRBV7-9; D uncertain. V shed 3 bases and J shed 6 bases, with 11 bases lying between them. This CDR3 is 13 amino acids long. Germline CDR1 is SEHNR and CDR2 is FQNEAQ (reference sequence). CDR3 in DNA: TGTGCCAGCAGCTTTGAGATCGGGTCTGAAGCTTTCTTT. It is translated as CASSFEIGSEAFF.

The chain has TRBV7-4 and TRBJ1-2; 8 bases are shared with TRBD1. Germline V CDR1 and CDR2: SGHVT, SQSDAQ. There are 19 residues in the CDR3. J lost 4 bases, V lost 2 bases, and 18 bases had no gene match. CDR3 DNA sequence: TGTGCCAGCAGCTTATCCCCGGACAGGGTCCGTACTTCTTCCTATGGCTACACCTTC. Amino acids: CASSLSPDRVRTSSYGYTF.

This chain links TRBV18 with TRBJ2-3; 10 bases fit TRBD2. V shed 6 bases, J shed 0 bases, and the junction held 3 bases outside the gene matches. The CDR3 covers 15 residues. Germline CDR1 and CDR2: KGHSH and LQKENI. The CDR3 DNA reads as TGTGCCAGCTCGGAACTAGCGGGGAGCACAGATACGCAGTATTTT. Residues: CASSELAGSTDTQYF. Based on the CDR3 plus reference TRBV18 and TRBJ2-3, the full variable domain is NAGVMQNPRHLVRRRGQEARLRCSPMKGHSHVYWYRQLPEEGLKFMVYLQKENIIDESGMPKERFSAEFPKEGPSILRIQQVVRGDSAAYFCASSELAGSTDTQYFGPGTRLTVL.

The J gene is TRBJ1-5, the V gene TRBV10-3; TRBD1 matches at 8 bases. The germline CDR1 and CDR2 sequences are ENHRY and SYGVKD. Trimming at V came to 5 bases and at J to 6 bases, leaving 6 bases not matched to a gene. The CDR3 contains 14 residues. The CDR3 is CAISTGGPGQPQHF. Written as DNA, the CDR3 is TGTGCCATCAGTACAGGGGGGCCGGGTCAGCCCCAGCATTTT.

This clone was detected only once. Here the CDR3 DNA reads TGTGCCAGCAGCCCCTCCCTGTCTAGCGGGGAGAGGGAAACGCAGTATTTT. As protein: CASSPSLSSGERETQYF. The J gene is TRBJ2-3, the V gene TRBV7-9; 9 bases align to TRBD2. Germline lookup yields CDR1 SEHNR and CDR2 FQNEAQ (reference sequence). The ends lost 5 bases at V and 9 bases at J; junction bases unmatched: 18. The CDR3 is made up of 17 amino acids.

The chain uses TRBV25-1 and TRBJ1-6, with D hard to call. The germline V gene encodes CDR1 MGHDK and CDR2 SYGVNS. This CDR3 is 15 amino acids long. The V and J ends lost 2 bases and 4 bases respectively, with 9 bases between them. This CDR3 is CASSEADQYNSPLHF. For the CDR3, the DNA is TGTGCCAGCAGTGAAGCAGATCAGTATAATTCACCCCTCCACTTT.

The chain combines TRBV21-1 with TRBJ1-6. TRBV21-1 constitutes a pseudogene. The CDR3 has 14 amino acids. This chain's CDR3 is CASSKPPFSSPLHF. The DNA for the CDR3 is TGTGCCAGCAGCAAACCTCCCTTCTCTTCACCCCTCCACTTT.

The CDR3 nucleotides read TGTGCCAGCAGCACCTCCGGTCTCCTAAACGGCTACACCTTC. Translated, it gives CASSTSGLLNGYTF. The V gene is TRBV13, the J gene TRBJ1-2; D call uncertain. V shed 5 bases and J shed 8 bases, with 18 bases lying between them. This CDR3 is 14 amino acids long. Germline V gives CDR1 PRHDT, CDR2 FYEKMQ (reference sequence).

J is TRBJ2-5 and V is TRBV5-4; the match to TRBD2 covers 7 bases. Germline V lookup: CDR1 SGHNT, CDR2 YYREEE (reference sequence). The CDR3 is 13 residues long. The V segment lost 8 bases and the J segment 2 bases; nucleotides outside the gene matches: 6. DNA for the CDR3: TGTGCCAGTCAAGCGGGGCCTCAAGAGACCCAGTACTTC. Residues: CASQAGPQETQYF.

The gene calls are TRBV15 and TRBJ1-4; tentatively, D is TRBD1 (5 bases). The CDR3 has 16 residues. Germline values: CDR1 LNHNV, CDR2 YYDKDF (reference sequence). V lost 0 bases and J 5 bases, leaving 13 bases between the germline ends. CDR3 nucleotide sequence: TGTGCCACCAGCAGAGATTTGGGGGGTCTCAATGAAAAACTGTTTTTT. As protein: CATSRDLGGLNEKLFF.